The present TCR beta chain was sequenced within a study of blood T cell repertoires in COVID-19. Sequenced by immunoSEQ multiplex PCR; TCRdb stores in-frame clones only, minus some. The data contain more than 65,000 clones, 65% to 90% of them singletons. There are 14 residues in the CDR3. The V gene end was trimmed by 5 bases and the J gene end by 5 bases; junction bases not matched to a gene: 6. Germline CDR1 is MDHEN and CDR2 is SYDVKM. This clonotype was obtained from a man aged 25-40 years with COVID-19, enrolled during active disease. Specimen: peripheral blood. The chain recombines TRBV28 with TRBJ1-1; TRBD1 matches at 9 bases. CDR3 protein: CASSLNRGRTEAFF. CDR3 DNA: TGTGCCAGCAGTCTAAACAGGGGGCGAACTGAAGCTTTCTTT.